Below, one T cell receptor beta chain is given with its context. Its antigen remains unidentified. The record has no base qualities; no much larger clone is one base away. The CDR3 regions of human TCRbeta chains were subjected to immunosequencing. From the authors' description of their analysis: Repertoire TCRs were matched against a reference library of SARS-CoV-2-specific TCRs generated with the MIRA antigen-specificity platform. Breadth was defined as the fraction of unique TCRs that were SARS-CoV-2-associated. Depth was defined as the fraction of total T cells that were SARS-CoV-2-associated. Using the MIRA data, each spike-specific TCR was mapped to the spike region that the TCR reacts to and placed in a CD4 or CD8 class. Log10-transformed breadth and depth values were compared by one-way ANOVA with Sidak's multiple comparisons tests. Not all clones reach the TCRdb copy of this immuneACCESS table, which keeps in-frame sequences only. Checked studies attribute under half of the gap to unresolved V genes and leave the rest unexplained. V, J and clone size derive from that table, while D and trimming were established from the DNA sequence. The sample table records over 150,000 clones; roughly nine tenths of these occur just once. The biggest ten clones account for less than 1.3% of the sample.

Looking up the germline V gene yields CDR1 MNHNS and CDR2 SASEGT. The CDR3 spans 14 residues, from the cysteine through the phenylalanine. Just the 42-base CDR3 DNA is kept, in frame starting at base 1. Clipping removes 8 bases from V and 4 bases from J, with 8 as the unmatched junction base count. These data originate in a study of T cell responses to AZD1222 COVID-19 vaccine (dated by TCRdb to about 2021). With regard to the full study: TCR sequencing covered 230 to 250 trial participants: roughly 200 given two doses of AZD1222 and about 26 given two doses of MenACWY control vaccine. Trial participants were enrolled into age subgroups of 18-55, 56-69 and 70-plus years, which contained around 150, 29 and 61 TCR-sequenced participants, respectively.

The time point label, read with the paper, signifies: about 28 days (+/-7) after the second vaccine dose. AZD1222 recipients whose second dose came at about 4 weeks and those whose second dose came at about 12 weeks were combined into one group, since spike-specific TCR depth and breadth did not differ between the two schedules. Vaccinee samples came from UK trials COV001 and COV002, including a single-blind randomized controlled phase 2/3 trial of AZD1222 (ChAdOx1 nCoV-19) in healthy adults. For TCRbeta chain sequencing, PBMC samples were collected from trial participants at day 0 and at day 28 after the second dose. The paper as a whole reports these results and caveats: Nearly half of unique spike-specific TCRs reportedly recognized epitopes outside regions mutated in the B.1.351 and B.1.1.7 variants. No day 14 peak-response samples were available, so repertoires were characterized only after the peak T cell response. The vaccine-associated CD4 TCRs covered the entire spike protein, and the dominant responses fell in regions 160-218 and 743-854. The 56-69-year group was small, and its depth increase did not reach significance, likely because of low power. Most participants were white British and females outnumbered males, and the authors suggested that clonal diversity may have been underestimated. Only 5 to 7 AZD1222 recipients were SARS-CoV-2 seropositive at baseline, limiting conclusions about previously exposed vaccinees. A significant rise in spike-specific TCR breadth and depth was observed after two AZD1222 doses relative to day 0 and relative to MenACWY recipients.

Here the chain combines TRBV6-1 and TRBJ2-1, with 7 bases aligning to TRBD2. The receptor comes from an adult who received the AZD1222 COVID-19 vaccine. Specimen: peripheral blood, collected 28 days after the second AZD1222 dose. The CDR3 here reads CASSASGAYNEQFF. DNA sequence: TGTGCCAGCTCGGCTAGCGGTGCTTACAATGAGCAGTTCTTC.